Given below is one TCR beta chain in context. Its antigen is not identified. These data originate in a study of T-cell memory formation after mild COVID-19. The study's findings and limits: Contracting clones localized mainly to CM and EM when CD4+ and mainly to EMRA when CD8+.

TCRdb itself ran the 5' RACE reads through MiXCR, one entry per CDR3 protein. This table has hundreds of thousands of distinct CDR3 sequences, approximately 29% appearing once. The sequenced material came from PBMCs or a T cell subset sorted from them (not recorded which). The origin of this receptor is an adult woman who had mild COVID-19 (a few samples of this study predate the infection). Cell type and time point are not known.

CDR3 coding DNA: TGTGCCAGCAGTTTAAGGAATTCAGGTCACAAGGGTTATGGCTACACCTTC. This translates into CASSLRNSGHKGYGYTF. The gene calls are TRBV27 and TRBJ1-2; no reliable D call. This CDR3 is 17 amino acids long. The V gene's germline CDR1 is MNHEY and CDR2 SMNVEV (reference sequence). The V end lost 2 bases, the J end lost 5 bases, and 21 bases lay between the germline ends.